One sample yielded the 15 T cell receptor beta chains listed below, sequenced in a study of tumor-infiltrating lymphocytes in oesophageal squamous cell carcinoma. TCRdb reprocessed the PCR reads via MiXCR and lists one record per CDR3 protein. The sample consists of 15,000 to 25,000 distinct CDR3 sequences, 35% to 45% of them appearing once. Sequenced material: esophageal tumor tissue. The receptors derive from a male donor with esophageal squamous cell carcinoma.

The chain employs TRBV7-2 and TRBJ1-1; no definite D call. The germline V and J ends were trimmed by 4 bases and 7 bases, with 19 bases remaining between them. CDR1 SGHTA and CDR2 FQGNSA come from the germline V gene. The CDR3 is 15 residues long. CDR3 nucleotide sequence: TGTGCCAGCAGCTCCTACTGGGTGACGGGCAATGAAGCTTTCTTT. It specifies CASSSYWVTGNEAFF.

This chain joins TRBV7-2 and TRBJ1-2; D might be TRBD1 (5 bases). The CDR3 runs 15 residues. V was cut by 5 bases and J by 4 bases, with 17 bases left in between. Germline loops: CDR1 SGHTA, CDR2 FQGNSA. The chain's CDR3 is CASSPRLRVPYGYTF. Here the CDR3 DNA reads TGTGCCAGCAGCCCCCGCCTCAGGGTACCCTATGGCTACACCTTC.

This chain links TRBV7-2 with TRBJ2-1; no clear D gene. This CDR3 has 15 residues. The V gene lost 1 base and the J gene lost 12 bases, with 19 bases spanning the gap. The V gene's germline CDR1 is SGHTA and CDR2 FQGNSA. The CDR3 reads CASSLGFAITDTQFF. Here the CDR3 DNA reads TGTGCCAGCAGCTTAGGGTTTGCTATCACAGATACGCAGTTCTTC.

This clonotype was seen a few times. A single base separates this from a much larger clone, so it may be a read error. The chain has TRBV6-6 and TRBJ1-1; no firm D call. The CDR3 extends over 14 amino acids. The V gene's germline CDR1 is MNHNY and CDR2 SVGAGI (reference sequence). CDR3 protein: CASSYSGDTGELYF. The CDR3 nucleotides read TGTGCCAGCAGTTACTCGGGCGACACCGGGGAGCTGTATTTT.

The rearrangement uses TRBV9 and TRBJ2-1; 7 nucleotides align to TRBD2. Germline trimming cut 4 bases from V and 4 bases from J; bases unmatched to any gene: 11. From germline, CDR1 is SGDLS and CDR2 YYNGEE. This CDR3 spans 16 amino acids. The CDR3: CASSPQREEVYNEQFF. In nucleotides, the CDR3 is TGTGCCAGCAGCCCTCAGCGGGAAGAGGTATACAATGAGCAGTTCTTC.

This clonotype was seen more than once but under ten times. The chain links TRBV3-1 to TRBJ2-2; no clear D gene. The CDR3 is made up of 13 amino acids. V shed 6 bases and J shed 1 base, with 6 bases lying between them. Germline CDR1 reads LGHDT; CDR2 reads YNNKEL (reference sequence). This CDR3 reads CASRRRNTGELFF. The CDR3 DNA sequence: TGTGCCAGCAGGCGCCGGAACACCGGGGAGCTGTTTTTT.

This clonotype was detected once. The chain joins TRBV7-2 to TRBJ2-6; D is ambiguous. The assigned J gene may be wrong: the sequence end matches TRBJ2-7 better. The CDR3 length is 12 residues. Germline assignment: CDR1 SGHTA and CDR2 FQGNSA. For the CDR3, the DNA is TGTGCCAGCAGCTCGATGATCTACGAGCAGTACTTC. Translating it yields CASSSMIYEQYF.

In DNA, the CDR3 is TGTGCCAGCAGGATTGGGTTTACTAGCATACAAGAGACCCAGTACTTC. This gives the protein CASRIGFTSIQETQYF. The chain couples TRBV7-2 to TRBJ2-5, with D possibly TRBD2 on 6 matching bases. From germline, CDR1 is SGHTA and CDR2 FQGNSA. This CDR3 contains 16 residues. Trimming cost V 6 bases and J 2 bases, with 19 bases left between them.

This clonotype was seen repeatedly, ten times or more. This rearrangement joins TRBV2 to TRBJ1-2; D remains ambiguous. V lost 3 bases, J lost 7 bases, and 12 bases lay in between. Germline V gives CDR1 SNHLY, CDR2 FYNNEI. This CDR3 region has 13 residues. The CDR3 region is CASSETHSGGYTF. CDR3 coding DNA: TGTGCCAGCAGTGAGACCCATAGTGGTGGCTACACCTTC.

Regarding this clonotype: Here the CDR3 omits its conserved ending phenylalanine or tryptophan, so a read error is the likely source. The DNA is omitted, as the CDR3 cannot be located on it reliably, and the CDR3 follows TCRdb's listing. The chain links TRBV6-1 to TRBJ1-6. Germline CDR1 is MNHNS and CDR2 is SASEGT. Ends included, the CDR3 has 17 residues. The CDR3 here is CASSERGSGSGEQFFGP.

The chain has TRBV6-6 and TRBJ1-1, with TRBD1 as a possible D gene (5 bases). Trimming cost V 5 bases and J 3 bases, with 16 bases left between them. From germline, CDR1 is MNHNY and CDR2 SVGAGI (reference sequence). The CDR3 has 15 residues. In DNA, the CDR3 is TGTGCCAGCAGTGACGGATGGGGGGGGGACACTGAAGCTTTCTTT. The encoded protein is CASSDGWGGDTEAFF.

This clonotype occurred many times. A much larger clone lies one base from this, so it may be a read error. The chain uses TRBV7-2 and TRBJ2-7; D is perhaps TRBD1 (6 bases). CDR3 length equals 17 residues. V was clipped by 2 bases and J by 7 bases, with 24 bases between them. Per the germline V gene, CDR1 is SGHTA and CDR2 is FQGNSA. CDR3 sequence (DNA): TGTGCCAGCAGCTTATTTGGGAACAGGGTTGGAGACAATGAGCAGTACTTC. Translation: CASSLFGNRVGDNEQYF.

Worth noting for this clonotype: This may be a read error, as it is one base from a much larger clone. This sequence joins TRBV6-1 and TRBJ2-5; the match to TRBD1 covers 7 bases. The germline CDR1 and CDR2 sequences are MNHNS and SASEGT. This CDR3 region has 13 residues. Trimming removed 6 bases from V and 1 base from J; junction bases left unmatched: 2. The CDR3 sequence: CASRAGGQETQYF. CDR3 in DNA: TGTGCCAGCAGAGCAGGGGGCCAAGAGACCCAGTACTTC.

The chain uses TRBV12-3 or TRBV12-4 and TRBJ2-2, with 9 bases matching TRBD1. The length of the CDR3 is 16 residues. The J segment lost 4 bases and the V segment lost 3 bases, leaving 6 bases of the junction unmatched. In nucleotides, the CDR3 is TGTGCCAGCAGTTTCGGGACAGGGTTTGGCACCGGGGAGCTGTTTTTT. Translated: CASSFGTGFGTGELFF.

In the case of this clonotype: A much larger clonotype is one base distant, so this may be a read error. The chain couples TRBV4-1 to TRBJ2-1, with a possible D match to TRBD2 (6 bases). CDR3 length: 15 amino acids. Germline V CDR1 and CDR2: MGHRA, YSYEKL. CDR3 sequence reads: CASSQDPAGVYEQFF. For the CDR3, the DNA is TGTGCCAGCAGCCAAGACCCAGCGGGTGTCTACGAGCAGTTCTTC.